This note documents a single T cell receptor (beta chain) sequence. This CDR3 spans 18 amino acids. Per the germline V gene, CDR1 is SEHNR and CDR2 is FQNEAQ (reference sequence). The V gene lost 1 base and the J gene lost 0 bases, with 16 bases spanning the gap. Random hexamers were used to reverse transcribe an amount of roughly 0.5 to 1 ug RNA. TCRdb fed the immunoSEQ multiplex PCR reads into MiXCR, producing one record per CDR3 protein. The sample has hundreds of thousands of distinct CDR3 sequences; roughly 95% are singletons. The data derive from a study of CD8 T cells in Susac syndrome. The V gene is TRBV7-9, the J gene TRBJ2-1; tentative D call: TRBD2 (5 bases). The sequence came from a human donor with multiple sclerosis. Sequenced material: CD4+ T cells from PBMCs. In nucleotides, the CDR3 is TGTGCCAGCAGCTTAGTCACCCGAGGGCTAGGCTCCTACAATGAGCAGTTCTTC. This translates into CASSLVTRGLGSYNEQFF.